A selection of T cell receptor beta chains follows, all from one sample in a study of T cell responses to AZD1222 COVID-19 vaccine. The assay was immunoSEQ multiplex PCR, and TCRdb's table has in-frame clones only and misses some. The sample consists of some 180,000 clones, around 90% of them appearing once. Source: peripheral blood, taken 28 days after the second AZD1222 dose. Receptors originate from an adult who received the AZD1222 COVID-19 vaccine. CDR3s include the opening cysteine and the closing phenylalanine or tryptophan. Each record gives: CDR3 length, clone size, V gene, D gene, J gene, CDR3 DNA, CDR3 protein. A D gene is named only where the DNA matches it firmly. A clone size is listed for some rows: how often the clone was seen (once, few, many), or a class if it is expanded.

14	.	TRBV5-5	.	TRBJ2-7	TGTGCCAGCAGCGAGGGGACGGCAACCTACGAGCAGTACTTC	CASSEGTATYEQYF
16	.	TRBV5-6	.	TRBJ2-1	TGTGCCAGCAGCTCCTTAGACTCCCACTCCTACAATGAGCAGTTCTTC	CASSSLDSHSYNEQFF
15	.	TRBV28	TRBD2	TRBJ2-7	TGTGCCAGCACCCTTAGCGGGAGCTACGCCTACGAGCAGTACTTC	CASTLSGSYAYEQYF
16	.	TRBV11-2	.	TRBJ1-2	TGTGCCAGCAGCTCTATAACAGGGAGAGCTAACTATGGCTACACCTTC	CASSSITGRANYGYTF
15	.	TRBV6-4	.	TRBJ2-1	TGTGCCAGCAGTAGCCAGGGAAGCCCCTACAATGAGCAGTTCTTC	CASSSQGSPYNEQFF
16	once	TRBV25-1	.	TRBJ1-1	TGTGCCAGCAGTGATGGTCTCGACAGCGTCGGCACTGAAGCTTTCTTT	CASSDGLDSVGTEAFF
15	once	TRBV6-6	.	TRBJ1-6	TGTGCCAGCAGTTACGGGCGACTCCATAATTCACCCCTCCACTTT	CASSYGRLHNSPLHF
15	.	TRBV7-9	.	TRBJ1-1	TGTGCCAGCAGCTTAGCTGGGGGGCAGAACACTGAAGCTTTCTTT	CASSLAGGQNTEAFF
15	once	TRBV7-2	.	TRBJ1-4	TGTGCCAGCAGCTCGAAGACAGGAGAAAATGAAAAACTGTTTTTT	CASSSKTGENEKLFF
14	.	TRBV18	TRBD1	TRBJ2-7	TGTGCCAGCTCCCTGGGACAGCTTACCTACGAGCAGTACTTC	CASSLGQLTYEQYF
13	.	TRBV5-1	.	TRBJ1-1	TGCGCCAGCAGCTTGTGGGTGAACACTGAAGCTTTCTTT	CASSLWVNTEAFF
13	.	TRBV18	.	TRBJ2-5	TGTGCCAGCTCACCAGGGGCAGAAGAGACCCAGTACTTC	CASSPGAEETQYF
11	.	TRBV20-1	.	TRBJ2-7	TGCAGTGCTAGTGCAGGCTACGAGCAGTACTTC	CSASAGYEQYF
14	.	TRBV4-1	TRBD1	TRBJ2-7	TGCGCCAGCAGCCTCGGGACAGTAACCTACGAGCAGTACTTC	CASSLGTVTYEQYF
15	.	TRBV2	.	TRBJ1-1	TGTGCCAGCAGTGGGGCGGCGGCCATGAACACTGAAGCTTTCTTT	CASSGAAAMNTEAFF
17	once	TRBV28	TRBD1	TRBJ1-5	TGTGCCAGCAGTCCATCGACAGGGGGCGCGCCCGGGCAGCCCCAGCATTTT	CASSPSTGGAPGQPQHF
16	.	TRBV4-1	.	TRBJ1-2	TGCGCCAGCAGCCAATACCGGTCCTTTCAAACCTATGGCTACACCTTC	CASSQYRSFQTYGYTF
14	.	TRBV3-1/TRBV3-2	.	TRBJ2-7	TGTGCCAGCAGCCAAGACCCGGGGTCCTACGAGCAGTACTTC	CASSQDPGSYEQYF
14	.	TRBV6-5	TRBD1	TRBJ2-1	TGTGCCAGCAACGCAGGACAGGAATTCAATGAGCAGTTCTTC	CASNAGQEFNEQFF
16	.	TRBV5-8	.	TRBJ1-4	TGTGCCAGCAGCTCCCCGGTTGGGGCCCCTAATGAAAAACTGTTTTTT	CASSSPVGAPNEKLFF
15	.	TRBV19	TRBD1	TRBJ2-5	TGTGCCAGTAGCTCGATGGAAGGGGGCGGATGGACCCAGTACTTC	CASSSMEGGGWTQYF
16	.	TRBV5-6	.	TRBJ1-6	TGTGCCAGCAGCTTCTCCGCCGTCTCCTATAATTCACCCCTCCACTTT	CASSFSAVSYNSPLHF
18	.	TRBV4-2	TRBD1	TRBJ1-1	TGTGCCAGCAGCCAAGATAGGGGACAGCGGGTTCTGAACACTGAAGCTTTCTTT	CASSQDRGQRVLNTEAFF
14	.	TRBV14	.	TRBJ2-7	TGTGCCAGCAGCCTCGGTGCTGTGTACTACGAGCAGTACTTC	CASSLGAVYYEQYF
15	.	TRBV6-1	.	TRBJ2-1	TGTGCCAGCAGTGAAGTTCGACTCGGGGGAGATGAGCAGTTCTTC	CASSEVRLGGDEQFF
16	once	TRBV3-1/TRBV3-2	TRBD1	TRBJ1-5	TGTGCCAGCAGCCAAGCGGACAGGGGATTAAATCAGCCCCAGCATTTT	CASSQADRGLNQPQHF